This T cell receptor beta chain stems from a study of human T cells and chemical hapten exposure (dated by TCRdb to about 2021). At the level of the whole study: For sensitization, 2% DPC in acetone was applied to a roughly 2 cm by roughly 2 cm area of upper inner arm skin. Throughout the study period of approximately 23 weeks, patients also received therapeutic DPC doses to the scalp every week. Patch testing on the upper back used Finn chambers containing 0.01% DPC, with scoring done after 6 days according to International Contact Dermatitis Research Group standards. The mostly female patient cohort included alopecia areata with under or over 50% scalp involvement, alopecia totalis and alopecia universalis. Libraries were pooled for sequencing, and per-sample TCR yields varied mainly because of small differences in library volumes within the pool. In alopecia patients, the study followed how the peripheral blood TCR repertoire changed in vivo over primary and secondary sensitization to diphenylcyclopropenone (DPC), a hapten. Blood samples were taken from patients before sensitization (week 0) and at 2, 6 and about 24 weeks after DPC sensitization. About 29 alopecia patients gave blood for TCR sequencing at one to four time points (pre-sensitization, 2, 6 and 24 weeks). The paper as a whole reports these results and caveats: DPC sensitization did not change the number of TCRs with a frequency above 1 in 1000, and there was no evidence of changes in global repertoire structure. Expanded TCRs formed significantly more large CDR3 similarity clusters than pre-sensitization or healthy control sets, consistent with antigen-driven responses. Repeated subsampling changed both the strength of the expansion versus patch-test correlation and the threshold at which the correlation became significant. Patch test score correlated positively with the number of PT1 expanded TCRs, reaching significance at thresholds 8, 16 and 32 but not at 4. All patients had alopecia, a presumed autoimmune disease, so their immune response might differ from that of healthy individuals.

Libraries were prepared through RACE. TCRdb shows the sequencer as NextSeq 500. Library preparation attached unique molecular identifiers to individual cDNA molecules for quantitative, reproducible TCR counting. Both TCR alpha and TCR beta chains were sequenced from each blood RNA sample. The source study handled its data this way. Samples had a median of roughly 99,000 TCRs, with a range from roughly 23,224 to 700,000. V, J and CDR3 annotation of the TCR reads was performed with the Decombinator software suite. For the PS versus PT1 abundance plots, all samples were subsampled to the same number of TCRs (28,000). TCRs were defined as expanded if absent before sensitization and observed at least eight times at the 2-week time point. TCRdb handled the public reads itself, with Q25 trimming in fastp and clone calling in MiXCR, and kept productive beta chains. Rows merge per CDR3 protein into single entries with the most common DNA and genes. V and J calls and clone size were set by TCRdb, not the authors. This sample gives tens of thousands of distinct CDR3 sequences in total; around a tenth of them show up just once. The ten biggest clones cover 13% to 15% of the sample.

The CDR3 spans 15 residues, from the cysteine through the phenylalanine. Only the CDR3 part of the read is kept: 45 bases, read in frame from the first base. V loses 5 bases, J loses 7 bases, and the germline ends lie 20 bases apart. CDR1 and CDR2 were assigned from the germline V gene as SGHTA and FQGNSA. Explained via the paper, the time point label denotes: pre-sensitization, week 0. The sample's treatment or condition, from its label and the paper: therapeutic diphenylcyclopropenone sensitization with weekly scalp DPC. At each patch-test visit, blood was drawn before the patch test was applied. Eligible patients were aged 18 to 70, diagnosed with alopecia, deemed suitable for DPC therapy, and excluded if pregnant. Total RNA was extracted from unfractionated whole blood that had been collected in Tempus Blood RNA tubes. This clonotype was seen at least ten times. No antigen is known for it. One base away there is no much larger clone; base qualities are not given.

The origin of this receptor is a woman aged 35 to 49 with alopecia areata. Some clones in this sample may be carry-over from other donors' samples. The chain is made from TRBV7-2 and TRBJ1-2; TRBD1 might be the D gene, on 6 matching bases. The sequencing used whole blood, collected in connection with sensitization to the hapten diphenylcyclopropenone (DPC). The nucleotide sequence is given as TGTGCCAGCAGCGCCACGTTAACAACAGGGTCTGGCTACACCTTC. It is translated as CASSATLTTGSGYTF.